This T cell receptor (beta chain) was sequenced during a study of T cell responses to AZD1222 COVID-19 vaccine. The CDR3 is 15 amino acids. The germline V gene has CDR1 SGDLS and CDR2 YYNGEE. J lost 4 bases, V lost 0 bases, and 3 bases had no gene match. Assay: immunoSEQ multiplex PCR; the TCRdb copy retains only in-frame clones and omits some. The sample yields about 82,000 clones, roughly nine tenths seen once. With respect to this clone: The antigen is not known.

Study observations and caveats: Researchers took repertoire samples only after the peak T cell response had come.

The V and J genes are TRBV9 and TRBJ1-5, with 8 bases fitting TRBD1. The sample here was peripheral blood, taken on day 0 of AZD1222 vaccination. The origin of this receptor is an adult in good health. CDR3 amino acids: CASSVGQGANQPQHF. The CDR3, as DNA: TGTGCCAGCAGCGTAGGGCAGGGGGCGAATCAGCCCCAGCATTTT. Full variable domain (missing parts from reference TRBV9 and TRBJ1-5): DSGVTQTPKHLITATGQRVTLRCSPRSGDLSVYWYQQSLDQGLQFLIQYYNGEERAKGNILERFSAQQFPDLHSELNLSSLELGDSALYFCASSVGQGANQPQHFGDGTRLSIL.